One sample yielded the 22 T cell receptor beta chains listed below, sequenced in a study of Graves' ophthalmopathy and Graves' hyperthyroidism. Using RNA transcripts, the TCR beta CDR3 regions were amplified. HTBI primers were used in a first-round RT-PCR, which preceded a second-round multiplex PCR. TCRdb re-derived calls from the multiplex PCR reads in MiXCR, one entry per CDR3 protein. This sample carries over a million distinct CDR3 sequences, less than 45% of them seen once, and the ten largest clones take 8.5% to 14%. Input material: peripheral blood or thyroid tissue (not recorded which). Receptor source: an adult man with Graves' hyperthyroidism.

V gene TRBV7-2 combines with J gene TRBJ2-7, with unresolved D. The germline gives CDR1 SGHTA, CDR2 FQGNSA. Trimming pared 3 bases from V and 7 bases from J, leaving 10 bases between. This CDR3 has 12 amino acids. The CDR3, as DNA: TGTGCCAGCAGCTTCAGGCGCCAAGAGCAGTACTTC. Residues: CASSFRRQEQYF.

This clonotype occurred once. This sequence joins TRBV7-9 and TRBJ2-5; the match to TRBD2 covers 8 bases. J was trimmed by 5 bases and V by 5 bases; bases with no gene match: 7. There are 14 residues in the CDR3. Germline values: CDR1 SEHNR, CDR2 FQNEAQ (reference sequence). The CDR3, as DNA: TGTGCCAGCAGCCGGGAGGGAACGGAGGAGACCCAGTACTTC. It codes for CASSREGTEETQYF.

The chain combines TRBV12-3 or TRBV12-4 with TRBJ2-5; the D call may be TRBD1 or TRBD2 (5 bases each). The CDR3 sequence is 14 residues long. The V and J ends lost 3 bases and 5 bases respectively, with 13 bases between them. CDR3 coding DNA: TGTGCCAGCAGTTTTGGGGACGGTGAGGAGACCCAGTACTTC. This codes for CASSFGDGEETQYF.

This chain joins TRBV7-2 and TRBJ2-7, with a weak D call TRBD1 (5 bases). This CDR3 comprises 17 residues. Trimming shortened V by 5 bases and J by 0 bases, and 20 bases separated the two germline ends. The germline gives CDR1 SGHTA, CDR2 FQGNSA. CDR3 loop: CASSLFSSGLLSYEQYF. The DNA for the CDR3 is TGTGCCAGCAGCCTGTTTTCTTCAGGGCTCCTCTCCTACGAGCAGTACTTC.

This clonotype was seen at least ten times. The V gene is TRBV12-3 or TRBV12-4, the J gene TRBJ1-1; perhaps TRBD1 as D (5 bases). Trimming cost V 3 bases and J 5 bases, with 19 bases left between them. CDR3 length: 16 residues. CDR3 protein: CASSLRGEGVGTEAFF. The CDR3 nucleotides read TGTGCCAGCAGTTTGAGGGGAGAAGGTGTTGGGACTGAAGCTTTCTTT.

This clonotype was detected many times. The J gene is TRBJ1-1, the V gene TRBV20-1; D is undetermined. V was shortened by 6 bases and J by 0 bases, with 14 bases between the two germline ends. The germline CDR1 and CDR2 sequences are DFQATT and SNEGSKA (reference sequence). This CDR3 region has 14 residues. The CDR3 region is CSASRGPMNTEAFF. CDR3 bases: TGCAGTGCCAGCCGAGGGCCCATGAACACTGAAGCTTTCTTT.

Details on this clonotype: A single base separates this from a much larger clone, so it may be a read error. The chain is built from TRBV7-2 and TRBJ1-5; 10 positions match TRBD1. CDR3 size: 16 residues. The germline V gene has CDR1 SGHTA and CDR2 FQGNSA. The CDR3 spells CASSLVGQGFNQPLHF. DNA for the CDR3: TGTGCCAGCAGCTTAGTGGGACAGGGGTTCAATCAGCCCCTGCATTTT.

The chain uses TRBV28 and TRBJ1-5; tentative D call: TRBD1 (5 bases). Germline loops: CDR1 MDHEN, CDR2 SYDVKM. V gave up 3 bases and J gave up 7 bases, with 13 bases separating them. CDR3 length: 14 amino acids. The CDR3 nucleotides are TGTGCCAGCAGTTTGATCACCGGGGGGCAGCCCCAGCATTTT. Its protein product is CASSLITGGQPQHF.

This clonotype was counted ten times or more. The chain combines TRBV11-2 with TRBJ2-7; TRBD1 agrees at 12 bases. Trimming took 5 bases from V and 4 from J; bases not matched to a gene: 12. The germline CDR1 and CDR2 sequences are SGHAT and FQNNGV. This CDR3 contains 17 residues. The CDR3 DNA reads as TGTGCCAGCAGCCGATCAGCCGGGACAGGGGGCGTTTACGAGCAGTACTTC. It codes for CASSRSAGTGGVYEQYF.

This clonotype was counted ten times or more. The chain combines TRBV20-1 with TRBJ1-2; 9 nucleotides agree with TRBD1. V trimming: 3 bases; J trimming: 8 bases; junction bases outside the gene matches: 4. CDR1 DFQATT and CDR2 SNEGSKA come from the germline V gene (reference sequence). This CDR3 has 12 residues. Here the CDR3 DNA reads TGCAGTGCTAGGGGGACAGGGAAGGGCTACACCTTC. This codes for CSARGTGKGYTF.

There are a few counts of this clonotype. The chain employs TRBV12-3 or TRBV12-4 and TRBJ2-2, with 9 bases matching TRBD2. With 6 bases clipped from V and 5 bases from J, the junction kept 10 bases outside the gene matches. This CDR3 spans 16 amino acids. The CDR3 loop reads CASSPISGRETGELFF. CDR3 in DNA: TGTGCCAGCAGCCCCATTAGCGGGAGAGAGACCGGGGAGCTGTTTTTT.

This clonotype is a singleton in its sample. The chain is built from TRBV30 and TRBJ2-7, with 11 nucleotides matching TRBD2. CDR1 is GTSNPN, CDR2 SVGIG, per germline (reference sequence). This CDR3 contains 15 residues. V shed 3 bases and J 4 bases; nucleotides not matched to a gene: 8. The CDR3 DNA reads TGTGCCTGGAGATCGGGACGACTAGCGGGGTACGAGCAGTACTTC. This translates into CAWRSGRLAGYEQYF.

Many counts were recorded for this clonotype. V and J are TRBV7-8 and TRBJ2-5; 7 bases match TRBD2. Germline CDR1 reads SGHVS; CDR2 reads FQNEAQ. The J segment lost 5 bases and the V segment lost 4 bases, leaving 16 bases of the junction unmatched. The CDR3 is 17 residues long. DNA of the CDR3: TGTGCCAGCAGCTCACCCCGACTAGCCCAAAAGGGGGAGACCCAGTACTTC. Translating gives CASSSPRLAQKGETQYF.

The CDR3: CASGSFEQYF. In DNA, the CDR3 is TGTGCCAGCGGGAGTTTCGAGCAGTACTTC. The chain combines TRBV25-1 with TRBJ2-5; TRBD2 is a possible D gene (5 bases). The J call may be faulty, since TRBJ2-7 better matches the DNA end. Germline V gene sequence: CDR1 MGHDK, CDR2 SYGVNS. CDR3 size: 10 residues.

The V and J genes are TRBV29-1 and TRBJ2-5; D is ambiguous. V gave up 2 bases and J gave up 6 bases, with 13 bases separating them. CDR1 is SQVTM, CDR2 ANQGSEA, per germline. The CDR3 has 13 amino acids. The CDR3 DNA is TGCAGCGTTGAACACGGGTCCGAGAAGACCCAGTACTTC. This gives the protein CSVEHGSEKTQYF.

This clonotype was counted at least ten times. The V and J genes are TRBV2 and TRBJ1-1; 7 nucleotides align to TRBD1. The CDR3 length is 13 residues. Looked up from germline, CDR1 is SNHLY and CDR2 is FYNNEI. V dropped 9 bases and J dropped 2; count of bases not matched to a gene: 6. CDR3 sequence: CASQGQSNTEAFF. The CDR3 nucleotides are TGTGCCAGTCAGGGACAGAGCAACACTGAAGCTTTCTTT.

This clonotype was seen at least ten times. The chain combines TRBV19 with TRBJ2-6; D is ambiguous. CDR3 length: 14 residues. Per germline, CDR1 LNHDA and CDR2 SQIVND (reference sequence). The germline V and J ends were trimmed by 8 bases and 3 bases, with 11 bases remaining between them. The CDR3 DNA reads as TGTGCCAGTTCTGCTAACCTTGGGGCCAACGTCCTGACTTTC. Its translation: CASSANLGANVLTF.

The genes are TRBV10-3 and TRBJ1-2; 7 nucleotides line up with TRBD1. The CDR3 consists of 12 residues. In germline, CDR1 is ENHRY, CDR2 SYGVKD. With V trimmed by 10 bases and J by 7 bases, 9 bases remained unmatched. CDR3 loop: CASRTTGFGYTF. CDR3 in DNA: TGTGCCAGCAGGACGACAGGGTTTGGCTACACCTTC.

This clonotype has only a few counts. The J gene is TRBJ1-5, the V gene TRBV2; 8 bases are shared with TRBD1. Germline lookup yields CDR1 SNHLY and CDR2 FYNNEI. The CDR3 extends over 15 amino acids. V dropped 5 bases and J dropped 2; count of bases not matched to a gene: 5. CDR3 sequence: CASSFPGQGNQPQHF. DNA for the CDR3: TGTGCCAGCAGTTTCCCGGGACAGGGCAATCAGCCCCAGCATTTT.

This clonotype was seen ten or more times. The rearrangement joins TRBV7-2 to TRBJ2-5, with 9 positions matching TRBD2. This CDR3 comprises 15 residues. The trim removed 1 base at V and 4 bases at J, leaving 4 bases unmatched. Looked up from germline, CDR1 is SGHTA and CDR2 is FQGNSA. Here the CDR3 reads CASSLEAGGRETQYF. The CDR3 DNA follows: TGTGCCAGCAGCTTAGAAGCGGGGGGCCGAGAGACCCAGTACTTC. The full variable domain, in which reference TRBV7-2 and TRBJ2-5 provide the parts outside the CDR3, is GAGVSQSPSNKVTEKGKDVELRCDPISGHTALYWYRQSLGQGLEFLIYFQGNSAPDKSGLPSDRFSAERTGGSVSTLTIQRTQQEDSAVYLCASSLEAGGRETQYFGPGTRLLVL.

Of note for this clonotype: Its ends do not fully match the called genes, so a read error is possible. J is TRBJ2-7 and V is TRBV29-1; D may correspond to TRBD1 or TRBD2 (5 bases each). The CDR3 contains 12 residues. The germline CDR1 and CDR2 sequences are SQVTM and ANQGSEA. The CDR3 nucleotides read TGCGGCGTTGAAGAGGGGAGCTACGAGCAGTACTTC. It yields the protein CGVEEGSYEQYF.

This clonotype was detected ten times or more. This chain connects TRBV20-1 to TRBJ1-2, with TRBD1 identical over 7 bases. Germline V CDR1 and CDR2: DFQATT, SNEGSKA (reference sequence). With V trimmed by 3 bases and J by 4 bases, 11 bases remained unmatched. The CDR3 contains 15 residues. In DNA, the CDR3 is TGCAGTGCTAGGCCGGCCCCAGGGGGACCCTATGGCTACACCTTC. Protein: CSARPAPGGPYGYTF.